This TCR beta chain was sequenced in a study of blood T cell repertoires in COVID-19. At the level of the study: The samples span acute and convalescent COVID-19 from the United States, Italy and Spain.

Sequencing used immunoSEQ multiplex PCR; TCRdb keeps in-frame clones, though not all of them. Altogether 250,000 to 300,000 clones are present, around nine tenths being singletons, with the ten largest covering around 13%. CDR1 is SNHLY and CDR2 is FYNNEI in the germline V gene. The germline V and J ends were trimmed by 2 bases and 5 bases, with 6 bases remaining between them. This CDR3 contains 12 residues. Seattle's enrolled individuals joined amid active infection and were then monitored longitudinally. This clone has only a few counts. In the same sample, other DNA sequences code for this CDR3. The chain employs TRBV2 and TRBJ1-2, with D perhaps matching TRBD1 (5 bases). The specimen sequenced was peripheral blood. The receptor was derived from a woman aged 70-85 years with COVID-19, enrolled during active disease. The CDR3 DNA is TGTGCCAGCAGTGAACCAGGGTATGGCTACACCTTC. This sequence encodes CASSEPGYGYTF.